The 10 T cell receptor beta chains below were found in one sample sequenced in a study of blood T cell repertoires in COVID-19. Clones were read by immunoSEQ multiplex PCR, and TCRdb kept only the in-frame ones, dropping some. The sample gives approximately 220,000 clones, around 90% of which show up once; about 2.9% is in the top ten. The sequenced sample consisted of peripheral blood. These receptors originate from a man in his sixties with acute or convalescent COVID-19.

The chain is built from TRBV10-3 and TRBJ2-5, with 7 positions matching TRBD2. This CDR3 has 14 amino acids. Germline-derived CDR1 and CDR2 are ENHRY and SYGVKD. V lost 8 bases and J lost 2; bases outside the gene matches: 8. The chain's CDR3 is CAISGRAGQETQYF. Written as DNA, the CDR3 is TGTGCCATCTCAGGAAGAGCGGGGCAAGAGACCCAGTACTTC.

This chain joins TRBV7-2 and TRBJ1-2; tentative D call: TRBD1 (5 bases). The germline V gene has CDR1 SGHTA and CDR2 FQGNSA. This CDR3 contains 16 residues. V was trimmed by 1 base and J by 2 bases, leaving 14 bases between them. CDR3 sequence: CASSLGLGRGNYGYTF. CDR3 DNA: TGTGCCAGCAGCTTAGGACTCGGAAGGGGCAACTATGGCTACACCTTC.

V and J are TRBV3-1 (or the pseudogene TRBV3-2) and TRBJ2-7, with 10 bases fitting TRBD1. Germline V gene lookup returns CDR1 LGHDT and CDR2 YNNKEL (reference sequence). V lost 2 bases and J lost 5; bases outside the gene matches: 3. The CDR3 is 14 residues long. The CDR3 region is CASSQSGTGDEQYF. CDR3 DNA sequence: TGTGCCAGCAGCCAAAGTGGGACAGGGGACGAGCAGTACTTC.

The chain is built from TRBV5-1 and TRBJ2-1; a weak D match, TRBD2 (5 bases). Between the trimmed V and J ends, which lost 3 bases and 4 bases, there was a span of 11 bases. This CDR3 is 14 amino acids long. From germline, CDR1 is SGHRS and CDR2 YFSETQ. Here the CDR3 reads CASSSDTRYNEQFF. DNA for the CDR3: TGCGCCAGCAGCTCGGATACTAGATACAATGAGCAGTTCTTC.

The J gene is TRBJ2-1, the V gene TRBV27; perhaps TRBD2 as D (5 bases). The V end lost 6 bases, the J end lost 3 bases, and 12 bases lay between the germline ends. Germline CDR1 and CDR2: MNHEY and SMNVEV (reference sequence). The CDR3 loop spans 14 amino acids. In nucleotides, the CDR3 is TGTGCCAGCAGGCCACTCGGACTCTACAATGAGCAGTTCTTC. Translation gives CASRPLGLYNEQFF.

The gene calls are TRBV12-3 or TRBV12-4 and TRBJ1-1; D unclear. The CDR3 has 11 amino acids. V was clipped by 6 bases and J by 11 bases, with 13 bases between them. CDR3 nucleotide sequence: TGTGCCAGCAGCGATACAGCTGGTGCTTTCTTT. This gives the protein CASSDTAGAFF.

This clone has a handful of counts. V is TRBV11-2 and J is TRBJ2-2; weak D call: TRBD2 (5 bases). CDR3 length: 10 amino acids. Trimming stripped 10 bases from V and 6 bases from J, with 6 bases between. Germline V gene data show CDR1 as SGHAT and CDR2 as FQNNGV. The DNA of the CDR3 is TGTGCCATCGGGGCCGGGGAGCTGTTTTTT. Amino acids: CAIGAGELFF.

The J gene is TRBJ1-1, the V gene TRBV7-2; D not certain. The germline V gene encodes CDR1 SGHTA and CDR2 FQGNSA. This CDR3 is built from 14 residues. V shed 2 bases and J shed 5 bases, with 12 bases lying between them. The CDR3 region has the DNA TGTGCCAGCAGCTTAAGTCCAGGTGTGACTGAAGCTTTCTTT. Protein sequence: CASSLSPGVTEAFF.

V gene TRBV4-1 combines with J gene TRBJ1-6, with TRBD1 as a possible D gene (6 bases). Germline CDR1 MGHRA, CDR2 YSYEKL. The CDR3 has 16 amino acids. Trimming took 0 bases from V and 4 from J, leaving 10 bases between them. The CDR3 protein is CASSQEGQAYNSPLHF. The CDR3 region has the DNA TGCGCCAGCAGCCAAGAGGGACAAGCTTATAATTCACCCCTCCACTTT.

This clone was observed once. The CDR3 spells CASDDRGNQPQHF. The CDR3, as DNA: TGTGCTAGTGACGACAGGGGCAATCAGCCCCAGCATTTT. The chain joins TRBV12-5 to TRBJ1-5; 7 positions match TRBD1. Per germline, CDR1 LGHNT and CDR2 FRNRAP. The J segment lost 2 bases and the V segment lost 7 bases, leaving 2 bases of the junction unmatched. CDR3 size: 13 residues.